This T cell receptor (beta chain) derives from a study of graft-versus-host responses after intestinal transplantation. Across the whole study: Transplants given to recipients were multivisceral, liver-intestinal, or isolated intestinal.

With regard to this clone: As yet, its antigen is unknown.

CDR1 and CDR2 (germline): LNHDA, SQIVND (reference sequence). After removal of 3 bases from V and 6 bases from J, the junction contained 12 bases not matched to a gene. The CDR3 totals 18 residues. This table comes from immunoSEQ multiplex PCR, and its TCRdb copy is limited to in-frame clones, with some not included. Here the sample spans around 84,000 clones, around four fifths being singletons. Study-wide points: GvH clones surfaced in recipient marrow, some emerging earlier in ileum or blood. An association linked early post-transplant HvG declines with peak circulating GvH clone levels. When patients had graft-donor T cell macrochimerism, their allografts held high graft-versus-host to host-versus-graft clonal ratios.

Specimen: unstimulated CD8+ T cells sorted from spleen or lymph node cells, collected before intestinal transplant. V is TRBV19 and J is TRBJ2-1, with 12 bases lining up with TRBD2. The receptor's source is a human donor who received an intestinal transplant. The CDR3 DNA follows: TGTGCCAGTAGTATCGGGCTAGCGGGGGGGTCCCTAACCAATGAGCAGTTCTTC. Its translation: CASSIGLAGGSLTNEQFF.